Following are 20 T cell receptor beta chains from one sample sequenced in a study of OX40 agonist ivuxolimab in advanced cancers. The method was the immunoSEQ multiplex PCR assay. Held by TCRdb, this immuneACCESS table contains in-frame sequences only and omits some clones. Under half of the omission traces to an unresolved V gene where checked; the cause of the rest is unknown. In all, the sample holds some 130,000 clones, and about 93% of those were seen once. The top ten constitute more than 0.9% of the sample. The sequencing used CD4+ or CD8+ T cells sorted from blood, collected in a trial of the OX40 agonist ivuxolimab. The receptor source for this set is an adult with an advanced solid tumor such as melanoma, head and neck, liver or kidney cancer.

This clone appeared once. The chain carries TRBV6-5 and TRBJ1-1; D perhaps matches TRBD1 (5 bases). Germline-derived CDR1 and CDR2 are MNHEY and SVGAGI. V gave up 2 bases and J gave up 2 bases, with 9 bases separating them. The CDR3 sequence is 14 residues long. CDR3 protein: CASSYNGGNTEAFF. CDR3 sequence (DNA): TGTGCCAGCAGTTACAACGGGGGAAACACTGAAGCTTTCTTT.

The chain has TRBV6-5 and TRBJ2-1; D call uncertain. Trimming shortened V by 2 bases and J by 6 bases, and 14 bases separated the two germline ends. Germline-derived CDR1 and CDR2 are MNHEY and SVGAGI. The CDR3 runs 15 residues. CDR3 in DNA: TGTGCCAGCAGTTACGTGGCAGGTAGGCGCAATGAGCAGTTCTTC. Protein sequence: CASSYVAGRRNEQFF.

V is TRBV19 and J is TRBJ2-1, with TRBD1 identical over 9 bases. The V and J ends lost 7 bases and 4 bases, in that order; junction bases with no gene match: 8. This CDR3 is 15 amino acids long. Germline values: CDR1 LNHDA, CDR2 SQIVND (reference sequence). The CDR3 reads CASTEGDRDYNEQFF. In DNA, the CDR3 is TGTGCCAGTACCGAGGGGGACAGGGATTACAATGAGCAGTTCTTC.

J is TRBJ1-1 and V is TRBV27; tentative D call: TRBD1 (5 bases). The CDR3 loop spans 13 amino acids. Trimming took 2 bases from V and 7 from J, leaving 11 bases between them. Germline V gives CDR1 MNHEY, CDR2 SMNVEV (reference sequence). DNA of the CDR3: TGTGCCAGCAGTTTAGGGGGGAGGGGTGAAGCTTTCTTT. This gives the protein CASSLGGRGEAFF.

The chain carries TRBV11-2 and TRBJ2-3; possibly TRBD1 or TRBD2 for D (5 bases each). Germline V gene data show CDR1 as SGHAT and CDR2 as FQNNGV. The germline V and J ends were trimmed by 1 base and 5 bases, with 7 bases remaining between them. This CDR3 spans 13 amino acids. CDR3 in amino acids: CASSLGGVDTQYF. The DNA for the CDR3 is TGTGCCAGCAGCTTAGGAGGGGTAGATACGCAGTATTTT.

The chain employs TRBV4-3 and TRBJ1-6; 7 nucleotides agree with TRBD1. CDR3 length equals 16 residues. The junction had 5 bases not matched to a gene; V was cut back by 2 bases and J by 4 bases. Germline V gives CDR1 LGHNA, CDR2 YSLEER. This CDR3 reads CASSQQRGQYNSPLHF. CDR3 bases: TGCGCCAGCAGCCAACAAAGGGGACAGTATAATTCACCCCTCCACTTT.

The chain couples TRBV11-3 to TRBJ2-4; possible D gene TRBD2, 7 bases. The germline V and J ends were trimmed by 7 bases and 1 base, with 14 bases remaining between them. The CDR3 has 15 amino acids. Germline CDR1 and CDR2: SGHNT and YENEEA. This CDR3 is CASKLGGLAKNIQYF. CDR3 DNA: TGTGCCAGCAAACTGGGGGGGCTGGCCAAAAACATTCAGTACTTC. Full variable domain (outside the CDR3, taken from reference TRBV11-3 and TRBJ2-4): EAGVVQSPRYKIIEKKQPVAFWCNPISGHNTLYWYLQNLGQGPELLIRYENEEAVDDSQLPKDRFSAERLKGVDSTLKIQPAELGDSAVYLCASKLGGLAKNIQYFGAGTRLSVL.

The chain is built from TRBV7-2 and TRBJ1-1; D unresolved. Germline V gives CDR1 SGHTA, CDR2 FQGNSA. The CDR3 has 13 residues. The V and J ends lost 3 bases and 1 base respectively, with 6 bases between them. Here the CDR3 DNA reads TGTGCCAGCAGCTTGACCGAGAACACTGAAGCTTTCTTT. Translating gives CASSLTENTEAFF.

This sequence joins TRBV7-2 and TRBJ1-1; no clear D. The CDR3 spans 16 residues. Germline assignment: CDR1 SGHTA and CDR2 FQGNSA. V lost 2 bases and J 3 bases, leaving 16 bases between the germline ends. The CDR3: CASSLSGPGGYTEAFF. The CDR3 DNA reads TGTGCCAGCAGCTTATCCGGCCCAGGTGGGTACACTGAAGCTTTCTTT.

The rearrangement joins TRBV7-2 to TRBJ2-3; 15 bases map to TRBD2. J gave up 4 bases and V 5 bases, and 4 bases lay outside the gene matches. Germline CDR1 is SGHTA and CDR2 is FQGNSA. The CDR3 runs to 16 residues. The CDR3 sequence: CASSDGLAGGADTQYF. The DNA of the CDR3 is TGTGCCAGCAGCGACGGACTAGCGGGGGGGGCAGATACGCAGTATTTT.

This sequence joins TRBV7-2 and TRBJ1-5, with D perhaps matching TRBD1 (6 bases). V lost 6 bases to trimming and J lost 0 bases, with 9 bases between them. The germline V gene encodes CDR1 SGHTA and CDR2 FQGNSA. The CDR3 spans 14 residues. The CDR3 is CASRDSTSNQPQHF. CDR3 sequence (DNA): TGTGCCAGCAGGGACAGTACTAGCAATCAGCCCCAGCATTTT.

The chain carries TRBV6-5 and TRBJ1-5; D call uncertain. Between the trimmed V and J ends, which lost 2 bases and 0 bases, there was a span of 8 bases. The CDR3 runs to 15 residues. Germline CDR1 MNHEY, CDR2 SVGAGI. The CDR3 protein is CASSYDGNSNQPQHF. CDR3 coding DNA: TGTGCCAGCAGTTACGACGGAAATAGCAATCAGCCCCAGCATTTT.

The chain has TRBV5-1 and TRBJ2-7; D not certain. The germline V gene encodes CDR1 SGHRS and CDR2 YFSETQ. The CDR3 is 13 amino acids. Trimming stripped 3 bases from V and 2 bases from J, with 9 bases between. CDR3 in amino acids: CASSSLGAYEQYF. The DNA of the CDR3 is TGCGCCAGCAGCTCCCTCGGAGCCTACGAGCAGTACTTC. The variable domain in full, with the rest retrieved from reference TRBV5-1 and TRBJ2-7, is KAGVTQTPRYLIKTRGQQVTLSCSPISGHRSVSWYQQTPGQGLQFLFEYFSETQRNKGNFPGRFSGRQFSNSRSEMNVSTLELGDSALYLCASSSLGAYEQYFGPGTRLTVT.

This chain joins TRBV6-5 and TRBJ1-2, with D maybe TRBD1 (5 bases). CDR1 and CDR2 from the germline V gene are MNHEY and SVGAGI. V was clipped by 7 bases and J by 6 bases, with 15 bases between them. This CDR3 has 13 residues. CDR3 DNA sequence: TGTGCCAGCACGGCAAGAGCGGGGCATGGCTACACCTTC. It specifies CASTARAGHGYTF.

The gene calls are TRBV29-1 and TRBJ2-3, with TRBD2 matching over 12 bases. The CDR3 consists of 19 residues. Germline lookup yields CDR1 SQVTM and CDR2 ANQGSEA. Unmatched junction bases numbered 13, after V lost 2 bases and J lost 1 base. The CDR3 spells CSVEKFRGGLAGRTDTQYF. The CDR3, as DNA: TGCAGCGTTGAAAAGTTTAGGGGGGGACTAGCGGGCCGCACAGATACGCAGTATTTT.

The chain combines TRBV6-5 with TRBJ1-1; D is ambiguous. The V end was cut by 7 bases, the J end by 2 bases, with 14 bases between. The CDR3 is 14 residues long. Looked up from germline, CDR1 is MNHEY and CDR2 is SVGAGI. The CDR3 protein is CASNVHSSNTEAFF. CDR3 nucleotides: TGTGCCAGCAACGTACACAGCAGTAACACTGAAGCTTTCTTT.

The J gene is TRBJ2-7, the V gene TRBV11-2; TRBD1 matches 7 bases. V gave up 5 bases and J gave up 3 bases; unmatched junction bases: 13. Germline values: CDR1 SGHAT, CDR2 FQNNGV. The CDR3 is 16 amino acids. The CDR3 sequence is CASSPVNRQGNYEQYF. The CDR3 bases are TGTGCCAGCAGCCCAGTAAACAGACAGGGAAACTACGAGCAGTACTTC. Variable domain in full (rest from reference TRBV11-2 and TRBJ2-7): EAGVAQSPRYKIIEKRQSVAFWCNPISGHATLYWYQQILGQGPKLLIQFQNNGVVDDSQLPKDRFSAERLKGVDSTLKIQPAKLEDSAVYLCASSPVNRQGNYEQYFGPGTRLTVT.

The V gene is TRBV19, the J gene TRBJ1-2; no reliable D call. The CDR3 covers 15 residues. Per the germline V gene, CDR1 is LNHDA and CDR2 is SQIVND (reference sequence). V lost 7 bases and J lost 0, with 15 bases in between. CDR3 bases: TGTGCCAGTAACGTGAATCCAAAGGCTAACTATGGCTACACCTTC. Protein product: CASNVNPKANYGYTF.

This chain uses TRBV7-2 with TRBJ1-2, with 9 bases lining up with TRBD1. The V and J ends lost 3 bases and 4 bases, in that order; junction bases with no gene match: 6. Germline-derived CDR1 and CDR2 are SGHTA and FQGNSA. CDR3 size: 15 residues. The CDR3 DNA is TGTGCCAGCAGCTTCGGGACAGGGACACTCTATGGCTACACCTTC. Encoded protein: CASSFGTGTLYGYTF.

The chain is built from TRBV4-1 and TRBJ2-7; 7 positions agree with TRBD1. The CDR3 contains 13 residues. Germline V gene lookup returns CDR1 MGHRA and CDR2 YSYEKL. The trim removed 4 bases at V and 1 base at J, leaving 1 base unmatched. The CDR3 is CASSRQGSYEQYF. The CDR3 bases are TGCGCCAGCAGCCGACAGGGATCCTACGAGCAGTACTTC.